This TCR beta chain was recovered during a study of cytomegalovirus exposure and HLA in healthy donors. Concerning this clone: This specimen includes other DNA sequences encoding the same CDR3.

The CDR3 is 15 amino acids. CDR1 and CDR2 from the germline V gene are SGHNT and YENEEA. The V segment lost 5 bases and the J segment 6 bases; nucleotides outside the gene matches: 8. It was with 60 Vbeta and 13 Jbeta primers that the PCR ran. Only in-frame clones appear in the TCRdb table, and some are missing; sequencing was by immunoSEQ multiplex PCR. The sample shows over 150,000 clones, about four fifths of them seen only once. Material for sequencing was PBMCs. The gene calls are TRBV11-3 and TRBJ2-3; 10 bases line up with TRBD1. This clonotype was obtained from a woman in her forties or fifties in good health and CMV-seronegative. The CDR3 loop reads CASSLRQGAEDTQYF. The CDR3 DNA sequence: TGTGCCAGCAGCCTCAGACAGGGGGCTGAGGATACGCAGTATTTT.